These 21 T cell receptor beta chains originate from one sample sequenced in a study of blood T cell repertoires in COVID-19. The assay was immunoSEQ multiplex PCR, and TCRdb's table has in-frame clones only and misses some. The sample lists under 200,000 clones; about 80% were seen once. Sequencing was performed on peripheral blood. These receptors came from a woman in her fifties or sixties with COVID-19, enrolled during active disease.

The CDR3 here is CASSKRLAGAGEQYF. The CDR3 coding sequence is TGTGCCAGTAGTAAACGACTAGCGGGAGCAGGCGAGCAGTACTTC. The V call is TRBV19, the J call TRBJ2-7; 12 bases line up with TRBD2. V shed 4 bases and J 6 bases; nucleotides not matched to a gene: 7. Germline loops: CDR1 LNHDA, CDR2 SQIVND (reference sequence). The CDR3 is made up of 15 amino acids.

The CDR3 loop reads CASSKTLSNQPQHF. Here the CDR3 DNA reads TGTGCCAGTAGTAAGACATTGAGCAATCAGCCCCAGCATTTT. This chain uses TRBV19 with TRBJ1-5; D call uncertain. V dropped 4 bases and J dropped 1 base, with 8 bases sitting between them. Per the germline V gene, CDR1 is LNHDA and CDR2 is SQIVND (reference sequence). The CDR3 length is 14 residues.

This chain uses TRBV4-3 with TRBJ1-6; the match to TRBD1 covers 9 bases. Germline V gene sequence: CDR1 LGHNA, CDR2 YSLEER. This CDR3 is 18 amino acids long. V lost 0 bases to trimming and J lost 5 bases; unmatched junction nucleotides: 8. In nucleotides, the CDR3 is TGCGCCAGCAGCCAAGACTCCGCACAGGGGGCTAATAATTCACCCCTCCACTTT. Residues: CASSQDSAQGANNSPLHF.

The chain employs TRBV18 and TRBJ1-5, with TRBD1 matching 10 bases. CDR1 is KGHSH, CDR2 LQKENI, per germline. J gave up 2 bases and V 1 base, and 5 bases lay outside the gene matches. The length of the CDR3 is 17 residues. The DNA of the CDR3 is TGTGCCAGCTCACCACGAGGCGGACAGGGGGGCAATCAGCCCCAGCATTTT. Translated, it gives CASSPRGGQGGNQPQHF.

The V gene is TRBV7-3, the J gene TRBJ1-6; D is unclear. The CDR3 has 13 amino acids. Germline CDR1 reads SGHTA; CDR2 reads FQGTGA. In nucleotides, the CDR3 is TGTGCAGGGCTGGGAGTAGGCAATTCACCCCTCCACTTT. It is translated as CAGLGVGNSPLHF.

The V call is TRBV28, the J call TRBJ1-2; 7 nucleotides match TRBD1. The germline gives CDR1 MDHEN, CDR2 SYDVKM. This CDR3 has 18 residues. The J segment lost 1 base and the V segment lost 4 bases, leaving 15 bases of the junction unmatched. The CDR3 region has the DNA TGTGCCAGCAGTTCCATTGCCCAGGACAGGCTACATAACTATGGCTACACCTTC. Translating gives CASSSIAQDRLHNYGYTF.

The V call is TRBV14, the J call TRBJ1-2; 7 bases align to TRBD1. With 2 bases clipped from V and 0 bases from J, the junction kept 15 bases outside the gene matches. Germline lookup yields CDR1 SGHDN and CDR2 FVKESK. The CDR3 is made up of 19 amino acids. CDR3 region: CASSQSREGAGTTNYGYTF. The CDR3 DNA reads TGTGCCAGCAGCCAATCCCGGGAGGGGGCGGGAACTACTAACTATGGCTACACCTTC.

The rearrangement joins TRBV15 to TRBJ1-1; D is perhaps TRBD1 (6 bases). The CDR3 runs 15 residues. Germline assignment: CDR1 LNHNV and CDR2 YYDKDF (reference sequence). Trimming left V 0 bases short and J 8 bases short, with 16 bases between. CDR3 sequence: CATSRDLMTTGEAFF. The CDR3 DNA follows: TGTGCCACCAGCAGAGATTTAATGACTACAGGGGAAGCTTTCTTT.

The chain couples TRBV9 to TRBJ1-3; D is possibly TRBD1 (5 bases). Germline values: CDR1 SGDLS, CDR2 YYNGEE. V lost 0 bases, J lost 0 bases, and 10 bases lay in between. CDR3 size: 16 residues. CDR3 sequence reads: CASSVGAGNSGNTIYF. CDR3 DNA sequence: TGTGCCAGCAGCGTAGGGGCAGGGAACTCTGGAAACACCATATATTTT.

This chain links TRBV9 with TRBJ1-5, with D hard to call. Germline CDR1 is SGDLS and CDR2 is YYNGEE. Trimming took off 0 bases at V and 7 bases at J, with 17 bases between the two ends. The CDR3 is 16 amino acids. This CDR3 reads CASSVGEGEVGQPQHF. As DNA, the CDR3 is TGTGCCAGCAGCGTAGGTGAAGGAGAGGTCGGGCAGCCCCAGCATTTT. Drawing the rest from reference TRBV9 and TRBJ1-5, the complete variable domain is DSGVTQTPKHLITATGQRVTLRCSPRSGDLSVYWYQQSLDQGLQFLIQYYNGEERAKGNILERFSAQQFPDLHSELNLSSLELGDSALYFCASSVGEGEVGQPQHFGDGTRLSIL.

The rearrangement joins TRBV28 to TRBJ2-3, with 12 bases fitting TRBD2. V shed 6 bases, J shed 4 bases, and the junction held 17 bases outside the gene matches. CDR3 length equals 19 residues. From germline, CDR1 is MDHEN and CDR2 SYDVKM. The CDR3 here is CASSSTGTSGYYRADTQYF. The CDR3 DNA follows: TGTGCCAGCAGCTCTACCGGGACTAGCGGGTATTACAGGGCAGATACGCAGTATTTT.

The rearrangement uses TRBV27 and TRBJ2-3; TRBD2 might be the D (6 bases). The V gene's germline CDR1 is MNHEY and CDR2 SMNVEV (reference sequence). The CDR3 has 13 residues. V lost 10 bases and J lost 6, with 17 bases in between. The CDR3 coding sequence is TGTGCCACGGCGCGGGACTTGGTGGATACGCAGTATTTT. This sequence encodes CATARDLVDTQYF.

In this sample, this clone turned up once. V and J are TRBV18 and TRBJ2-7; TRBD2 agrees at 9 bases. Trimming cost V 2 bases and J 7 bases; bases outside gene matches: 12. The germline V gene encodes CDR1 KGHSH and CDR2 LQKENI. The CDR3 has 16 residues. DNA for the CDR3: TGTGCCAGCTCACCAACCCGCGGACGGCTAGCGGGGGAGCAGTACGTC. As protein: CASSPTRGRLAGEQYV.

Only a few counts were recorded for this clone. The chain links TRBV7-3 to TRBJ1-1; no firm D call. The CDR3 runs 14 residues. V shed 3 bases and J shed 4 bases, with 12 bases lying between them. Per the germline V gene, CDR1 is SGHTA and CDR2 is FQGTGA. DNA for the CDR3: TGTGCCAGCAGCTTTGGCGGGTCTAGCACTGAAGCTTTCTTT. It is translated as CASSFGGSSTEAFF.

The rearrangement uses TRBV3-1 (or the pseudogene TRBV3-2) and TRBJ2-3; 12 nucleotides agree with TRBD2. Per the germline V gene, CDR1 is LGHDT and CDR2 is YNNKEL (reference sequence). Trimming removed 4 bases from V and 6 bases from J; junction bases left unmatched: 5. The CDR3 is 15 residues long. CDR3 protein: CASSPGLAGWDTQYF. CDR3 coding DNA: TGTGCCAGCAGCCCAGGACTAGCGGGATGGGATACGCAGTATTTT.

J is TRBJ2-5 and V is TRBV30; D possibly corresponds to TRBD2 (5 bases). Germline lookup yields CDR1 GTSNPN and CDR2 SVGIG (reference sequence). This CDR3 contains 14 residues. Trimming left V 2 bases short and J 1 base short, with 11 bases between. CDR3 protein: CAWSRAGLQETQYF. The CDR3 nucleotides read TGTGCCTGGAGTCGAGCAGGACTCCAAGAGACCCAGTACTTC. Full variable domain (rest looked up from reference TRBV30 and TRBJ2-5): SQTIHQWPATLVQPVGSPLSLECTVEGTSNPNLYWYRQAAGRGLQLLFYSVGIGQISSEVPQNLSASRPQDRQFILSSKKLLLSDSGFYLCAWSRAGLQETQYFGPGTRLLVL.

The CDR3 bases are TGTGCCAGCAGTTACCTAGCGGGAGTAACGGGAGAGCAGTACTTC. Translating gives CASSYLAGVTGEQYF. This chain links TRBV6-2 or TRBV6-3 with TRBJ2-7; 10 nucleotides match TRBD2. CDR3 length: 15 amino acids. Per germline, CDR1 MNHEY and CDR2 SVGEGT. J lost 7 bases, V lost 2 bases, and 8 bases had no gene match.

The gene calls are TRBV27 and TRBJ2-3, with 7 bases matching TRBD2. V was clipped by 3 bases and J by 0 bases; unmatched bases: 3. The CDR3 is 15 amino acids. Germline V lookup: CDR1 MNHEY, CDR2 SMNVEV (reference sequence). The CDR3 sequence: CASSLGGSSTDTQYF. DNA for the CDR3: TGTGCCAGCAGTTTGGGCGGGAGCAGCACAGATACGCAGTATTTT.

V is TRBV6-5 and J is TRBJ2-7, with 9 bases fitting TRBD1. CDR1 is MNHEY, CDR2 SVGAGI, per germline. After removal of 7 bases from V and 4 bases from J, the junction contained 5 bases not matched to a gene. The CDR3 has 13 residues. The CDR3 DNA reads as TGTGCCAGCACTTTTGGACAGGGGTACGAGCAGTACGTC. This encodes CASTFGQGYEQYV.

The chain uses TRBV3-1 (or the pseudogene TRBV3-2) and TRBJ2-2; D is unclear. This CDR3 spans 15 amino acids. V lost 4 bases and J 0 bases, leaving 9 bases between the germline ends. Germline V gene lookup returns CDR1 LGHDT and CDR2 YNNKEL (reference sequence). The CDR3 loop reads CASSPSTANTGELFF. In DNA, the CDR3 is TGTGCCAGCAGCCCGAGTACCGCGAACACCGGGGAGCTGTTTTTT.

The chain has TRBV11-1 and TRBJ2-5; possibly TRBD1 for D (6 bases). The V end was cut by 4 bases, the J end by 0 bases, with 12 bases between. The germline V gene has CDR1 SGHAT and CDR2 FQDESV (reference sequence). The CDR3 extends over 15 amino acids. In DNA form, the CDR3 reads TGTGCCAGCAGCTCAGACAGGTCATACCAAGAGACCCAGTACTTC. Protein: CASSSDRSYQETQYF.